These T cell receptor beta chains were read from a single sample in a study of response to subunit inactivated influenza vaccine. TCRdb fed the RT-PCR reads into MiXCR, producing one record per CDR3 protein. The table records about 540,000 distinct CDR3 sequences, less than 15% of them present only once. Source: PBMCs from blood, taken 12 days after vaccination. The receptors here all came from a middle-aged man who received an inactivated influenza vaccine. CDR3s include the opening cysteine and the closing phenylalanine or tryptophan. The order of the fields is J gene, V gene, D gene, clone size, CDR3 protein, CDR3 DNA. The D gene is left open where the match is weak. For some rows the clone size is stated as once, few or many, or as a class when expanded; others skip it.

TRBJ2-3 | TRBV5-1 | . | . | CASSLAFSTDTQYF | TGCGCCAGCAGCTTGGCTTTTAGCACAGATACGCAGTATTTT
TRBJ2-1 | TRBV4-2 | TRBD2 | few | CASSQENGRTYNEQFF | TGTGCCAGCAGCCAAGAAAACGGGAGGACCTACAATGAGCAGTTCTTC
TRBJ2-7 | TRBV7-6 | TRBD2 | . | CASSTQTSSGEQYF | TGTGCCAGCAGCACACAGACTAGCTCGGGGGAGCAGTACTTC
TRBJ2-2 | TRBV10-3 | . | many | CAISPVAGTGELFF | TGTGCCATCAGTCCGGTAGCAGGCACCGGGGAGCTGTTTTTT
TRBJ2-3 | TRBV5-6 | TRBD2 | . | CASSYHPGLAGAEADTQYF | TGTGCCAGCAGCTATCATCCGGGACTAGCGGGAGCTGAGGCAGATACGCAGTATTTT
TRBJ2-3 | TRBV29-1 | . | many | CSVITSSRGGTQYF | TGCAGCGTTATTACTAGCTCCAGAGGAGGTACGCAGTATTTT
TRBJ2-3 | TRBV5-1 | . | . | CASSETSSTDTQYF | TGCGCCAGCAGCGAGACAAGTAGCACAGATACGCAGTATTTT
TRBJ1-5 | TRBV4-3 | . | few | CASSQDAGHRNQPQHF | TGCGCCAGCAGCCAAGATGCCGGCCACCGTAATCAGCCCCAGCATTTT
TRBJ1-2 | TRBV29-1 | . | . | CSVESRLVGYTF | TGCAGCGTTGAATCGCGGCTAGTTGGCTACACCTTC
TRBJ2-7 | TRBV20-1 | . | . | CSARQGRYIF | TGCAGTGCTAGACAGGGGCGATACATATTC
TRBJ2-3 | TRBV5-1 | . | . | CASSPNRGGTDTQYF | TGCGCCAGCAGCCCTAACCGGGGAGGCACAGATACGCAGTATTTT
TRBJ2-7 | TRBV20-1 | TRBD1 | few | CSARKGQGASEQYF | TGCAGTGCTAGAAAAGGACAGGGGGCGTCCGAGCAGTACTTC
TRBJ1-2 | TRBV18 | . | . | CASSPEVGGNYGYTF | TGTGCCAGCTCACCCGAGGTAGGGGGAAACTATGGCTACACCTTC
TRBJ2-5 | TRBV28 | TRBD2 | few | CATHPSGLEETQYF | TGTGCCACGCACCCTAGCGGACTGGAGGAGACCCAGTACTTC
TRBJ1-4 | TRBV5-1 | . | . | CASRDSTTNEKLFF | TGCGCCAGCAGAGATTCTACAACTAATGAAAAACTGTTTTTT
TRBJ2-7 | TRBV15 | . | . | CATSRDRAGLDYEQYF | TGTGCCACCAGCAGAGATCGGGCAGGTCTGGACTACGAGCAGTACTTC
TRBJ2-1 | TRBV6-2/TRBV6-3 | TRBD1 | few | CASSWAVGQAYNEQFF | TGTGCCAGCAGCTGGGCTGTGGGACAGGCATACAATGAGCAGTTCTTC
TRBJ2-3 | TRBV4-3 | . | few | CASSQVLGGRTDTQYF | TGCGCCAGCAGCCAGGTTTTGGGGGGCAGGACAGATACGCAGTATTTT
TRBJ2-3 | TRBV20-1 | TRBD2 | few | CSATSRLAGEITDTQYF | TGCAGTGCTACCTCCCGCTTAGCGGGGGAGATCACAGATACGCAGTATTTT
TRBJ2-7 | TRBV7-3 | . | many | CASSPTRTYEQYF | TGTGCCAGCAGCCCCACCAGGACCTACGAGCAGTACTTC
TRBJ1-5 | TRBV12-3/TRBV12-4 | . | many | CASSLKLGGVGQPQHF | TGTGCCAGCAGTTTAAAGTTAGGGGGAGTTGGGCAGCCCCAGCATTTT
TRBJ1-5 | TRBV2 | . | few | CASSQGQQPQHF | TGTGCCAGCAGCCAGGGTCAACAGCCCCAGCATTTT
TRBJ1-6 | TRBV18 | . | . | CASSPPGPRGPLHF | TGTGCCAGCTCACCACCGGGACCGAGGGGCCCCCTCCACTTT
TRBJ2-1 | TRBV6-1 | TRBD2 | few | CASSIGGGSSYNEQFF | TGTGCCAGCAGTATCGGGGGAGGGAGCTCCTACAATGAGCAGTTCTTC
TRBJ2-5 | TRBV12-3/TRBV12-4 | TRBD2 | few | CASRTLAGAYGTQYF | TGTGCCAGCAGGACACTAGCGGGAGCGTATGGGACCCAGTACTTC
TRBJ1-2 | TRBV12-3/TRBV12-4 | . | . | CASSLAGSPANYGYTF | TGTGCCAGCAGTTTAGCGGGCAGCCCTGCTAACTATGGCTACACCTTC
TRBJ2-2 | TRBV10-3 | . | few | CAITETGNTGELFF | TGTGCCATCACCGAGACAGGGAACACCGGGGAGCTGTTTTTT
TRBJ1-6 | TRBV7-1 | . | . | CASSSRRTNSPLHF | TGTGCCAGCAGCTCGCGACGGACTAATTCACCCCTCCACTTT
TRBJ1-5 | TRBV20-1 | . | many | CSASPSNQPQHF | TGCAGTGCTAGCCCCTCGAATCAGCCCCAGCATTTT
TRBJ2-2 | TRBV20-1 | . | . | CSERLITGELFF | TGCAGTGAACGACTAATTACCGGGGAGCTGTTTTTT
TRBJ1-6 | TRBV5-5 | . | . | CASSLGLGEKNLHF | TGTGCCAGCAGCTTGGGGCTGGGGGAAAAAAACCTCCACTTT
TRBJ2-1 | TRBV12-5 | . | . | CASGSPHNEQFF | TGTGCTAGTGGTTCCCCCCACAATGAGCAGTTCTTC
TRBJ2-1 | TRBV20-1 | . | few | CSATASGRPLRGEQFF | TGCAGTGCTACGGCCAGTGGGCGGCCCCTCCGAGGTGAGCAGTTCTTC
TRBJ1-5 | TRBV5-1 | TRBD1 | few | CASRPTGDYRQPQHF | TGCGCCAGCAGGCCGACAGGGGATTACCGTCAGCCCCAGCATTTT
TRBJ2-1 | TRBV28 | TRBD2 | few | CASSQGLAGVLHEQFF | TGTGCCAGCAGTCAGGGACTAGCGGGAGTTCTCCATGAGCAGTTCTTC
TRBJ2-1 | TRBV5-1 | TRBD2 | many | CASSPSFSGAYNEQFF | TGCGCCAGCAGCCCTAGCTTTAGCGGGGCCTACAATGAGCAGTTCTTC
TRBJ2-1 | TRBV27 | TRBD1 | . | CASRPGTGNGNEQFF | TGTGCCAGCCGACCCGGGACAGGGAATGGCAATGAGCAGTTCTTC
TRBJ2-1 | TRBV3-1 | . | few | CASSQYNSRDEQFF | TGTGCCAGCAGCCAATATAATTCGAGGGATGAGCAGTTCTTC
TRBJ2-7 | TRBV4-1 | TRBD1 | . | CASSQGRGQRNYEQYF | TGCGCCAGCAGCCAAGGACGGGGACAGAGAAACTACGAGCAGTACTTC
TRBJ2-7 | TRBV4-1 | . | many | CASSHQTDSYEQYF | TGCGCCAGCAGCCACCAGACAGATTCCTACGAGCAGTACTTC
TRBJ1-1 | TRBV4-2 | . | many | CASSPISAAGSTEAFF | TGTGCCAGCAGCCCTATATCGGCGGCAGGGAGCACTGAAGCTTTCTTT
TRBJ2-5 | TRBV20-1 | TRBD2 | few | CSATLAGGQETQYF | TGCAGTGCTACCCTCGCGGGGGGACAAGAGACCCAGTACTTC
TRBJ2-3 | TRBV7-9 | TRBD1 | . | CASSQGQGRADTQYF | TGTGCCAGCAGCCAGGGACAGGGAAGAGCAGATACGCAGTATTTT
TRBJ2-1 | TRBV24-1 | . | . | CATSTDTSNEQFF | TGTGCCACCAGCACGGACACATCCAATGAGCAGTTCTTC
TRBJ2-7 | TRBV20-1 | . | . | CSASDRIYEQYF | TGCAGTGCTAGTGACAGGATCTACGAGCAGTACTTC
TRBJ2-5 | TRBV20-1 | TRBD2 | . | CSARSGRVPQTQYF | TGCAGTGCTCGTAGCGGGAGGGTACCGCAGACCCAGTACTTC
TRBJ2-2 | TRBV7-8 | . | few | CASSYSLGSRENTGELFF | TGTGCCAGCAGCTACTCATTAGGCTCGCGGGAGAACACCGGGGAGCTGTTTTTT